A selection of T cell receptor beta chains follows, all from one sample in a study of T cells in Graves' hyperthyroidism and ophthalmopathy. One entry per CDR3 protein, called by TCRdb with MiXCR from the multiplex PCR reads. This sample has hundreds of thousands of distinct CDR3 sequences, with less than 25% found just once. Sequencing was performed on blood. These receptors were taken from a man aged 25 to 40 with Graves' ophthalmopathy. Each CDR3 is given with its conserved first and last residue. Each record gives: D gene, V gene, J gene, clone size, CDR3 protein, CDR3 DNA. The D gene is left open where the match is weak. Clone size is given for some rows only: seen once, a few or many times, or a class if the clone is expanded.

-	TRBV6-1	TRBJ2-3	few	CASQAGPDTQYF	TGTGCCAGCCAAGCCGGACCAGATACGCAGTATTTT
-	TRBV11-3	TRBJ1-1	many	CASSFSPSGEAFF	TGTGCCAGCAGCTTTAGCCCTTCGGGTGAAGCTTTCTTT
-	TRBV19	TRBJ2-5	few	CASSPHPGRIQETQYF	TGTGCCAGTAGCCCTCATCCCGGGAGAATCCAAGAGACCCAGTACTTC
-	TRBV7-9	TRBJ2-3	-	CASSLAVGGAPTDTQYF	TGTGCCAGCAGCTTAGCTGTGGGGGGGGCCCCCACAGATACGCAGTATTTT
-	TRBV13	TRBJ2-1	-	CASSFFQKYNEQFF	TGTGCCAGCAGCTTTTTCCAGAAGTACAATGAGCAGTTCTTC
TRBD1	TRBV7-8	TRBJ2-5	few	CASSPSTGSAQETQYF	TGTGCCAGCAGCCCGTCGACAGGGTCGGCCCAAGAGACCCAGTACTTC
TRBD1	TRBV5-8	TRBJ2-5	many	CASSSPTRGTGEGQETQYF	TGTGCCAGCAGCTCCCCGACCAGAGGGACAGGGGAGGGACAAGAGACCCAGTACTTC
-	TRBV5-1	TRBJ2-1	-	CASSDGTSGNEQFF	TGCGCCAGCAGCGACGGGACCTCGGGGAATGAGCAGTTCTTC
-	TRBV6-1	TRBJ2-7	few	CASSAIRGRAGPAYEQYF	-
-	TRBV18	TRBJ1-4	-	CASSPMSLRGEKLFF	TGTGCCAGCTCACCAATGAGCCTCAGGGGTGAAAAACTGTTTTTT